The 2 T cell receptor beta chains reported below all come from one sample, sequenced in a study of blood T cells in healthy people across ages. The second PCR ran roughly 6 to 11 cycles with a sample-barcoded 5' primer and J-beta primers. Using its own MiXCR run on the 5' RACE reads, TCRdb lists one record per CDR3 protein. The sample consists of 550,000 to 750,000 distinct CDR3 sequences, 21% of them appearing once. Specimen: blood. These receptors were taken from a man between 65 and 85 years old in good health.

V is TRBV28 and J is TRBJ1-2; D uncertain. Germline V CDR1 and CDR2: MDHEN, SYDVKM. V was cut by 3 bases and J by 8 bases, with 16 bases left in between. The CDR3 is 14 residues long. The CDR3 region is CASSFPQRARGYTF. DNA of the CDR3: TGTGCCAGCAGTTTCCCCCAGCGGGCGCGGGGCTACACCTTC.

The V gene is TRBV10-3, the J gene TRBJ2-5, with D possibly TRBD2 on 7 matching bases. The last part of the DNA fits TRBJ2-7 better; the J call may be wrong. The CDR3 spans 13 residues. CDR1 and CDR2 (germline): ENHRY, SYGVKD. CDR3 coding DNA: TGTGCCATCAGTGTCCAAGGGGGGGACGAGCAGTACTTC. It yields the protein CAISVQGGDEQYF.